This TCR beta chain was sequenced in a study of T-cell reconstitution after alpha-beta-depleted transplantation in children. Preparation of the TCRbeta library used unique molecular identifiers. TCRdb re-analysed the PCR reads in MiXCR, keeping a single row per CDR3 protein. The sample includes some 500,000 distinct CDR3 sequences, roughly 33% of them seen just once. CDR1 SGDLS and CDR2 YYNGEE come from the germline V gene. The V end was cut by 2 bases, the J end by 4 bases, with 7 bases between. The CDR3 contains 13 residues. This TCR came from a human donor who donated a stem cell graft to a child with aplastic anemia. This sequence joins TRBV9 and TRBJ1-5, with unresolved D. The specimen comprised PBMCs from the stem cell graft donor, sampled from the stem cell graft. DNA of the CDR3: TGTGCCAGCAGCGTTGTGGGGAATCAGCCCCAGCATTTT. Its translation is CASSVVGNQPQHF.